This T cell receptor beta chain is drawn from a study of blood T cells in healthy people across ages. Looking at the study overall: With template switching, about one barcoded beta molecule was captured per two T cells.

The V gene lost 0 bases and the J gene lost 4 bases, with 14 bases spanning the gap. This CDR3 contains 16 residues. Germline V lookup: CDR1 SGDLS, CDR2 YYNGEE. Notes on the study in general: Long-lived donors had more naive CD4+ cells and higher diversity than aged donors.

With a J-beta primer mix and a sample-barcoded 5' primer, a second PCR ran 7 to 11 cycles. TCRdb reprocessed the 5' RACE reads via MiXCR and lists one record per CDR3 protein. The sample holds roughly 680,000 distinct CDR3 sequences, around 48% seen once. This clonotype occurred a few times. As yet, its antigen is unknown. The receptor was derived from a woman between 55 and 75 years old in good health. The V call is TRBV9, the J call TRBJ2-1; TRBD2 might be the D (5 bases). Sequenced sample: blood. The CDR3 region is CASSVGGRSQYNEQFF. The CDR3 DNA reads TGTGCCAGCAGCGTAGGCGGGCGCTCACAGTACAATGAGCAGTTCTTC. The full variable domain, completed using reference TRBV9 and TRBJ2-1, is DSGVTQTPKHLITATGQRVTLRCSPRSGDLSVYWYQQSLDQGLQFLIQYYNGEERAKGNILERFSAQQFPDLHSELNLSSLELGDSALYFCASSVGGRSQYNEQFFGPGTRLTVL.